Reported below is one T cell receptor beta chain. Antigen specificity is unknown. This entry comes from a study of shared clonotypes between healthy human individuals. Study-wide results and limits: The study sampled only blood, and tissue repertoires likely differ. Generation probabilities were higher for clonotypes shared across all four sorted-subset donors than for unshared ones.

V was clipped by 4 bases and J by 6 bases, with 10 bases between them. The germline V gene encodes CDR1 SEHNR and CDR2 FQNEAQ (reference sequence). There are 14 residues in the CDR3. Genomic DNA of every subset was divided equally among multiple immunoSEQ plates. The sorted-subset replicate PCRs were given 150 to 250 ng DNA, which is tens of thousands of T cell genomes. TCRdb's table, derived via immunoSEQ multiplex PCR, lists solely in-frame clones and lacks some. There are under 2,500,000 clones in the sample; around 95% occur only once, and 0.1% to 0.15% lies in the top ten. The receptor comes from a young man in good health. Sequencing was done on a sample of naive CD4+ T cells sorted from blood. Specified subset: CD45RA+ positively selected. This chain links TRBV7-9 with TRBJ1-6; no reliable D call. The CDR3 reads CASSSSGFNSPLHF. In DNA, the CDR3 is TGTGCCAGCAGCTCCTCGGGATTTAATTCACCCCTCCACTTT.